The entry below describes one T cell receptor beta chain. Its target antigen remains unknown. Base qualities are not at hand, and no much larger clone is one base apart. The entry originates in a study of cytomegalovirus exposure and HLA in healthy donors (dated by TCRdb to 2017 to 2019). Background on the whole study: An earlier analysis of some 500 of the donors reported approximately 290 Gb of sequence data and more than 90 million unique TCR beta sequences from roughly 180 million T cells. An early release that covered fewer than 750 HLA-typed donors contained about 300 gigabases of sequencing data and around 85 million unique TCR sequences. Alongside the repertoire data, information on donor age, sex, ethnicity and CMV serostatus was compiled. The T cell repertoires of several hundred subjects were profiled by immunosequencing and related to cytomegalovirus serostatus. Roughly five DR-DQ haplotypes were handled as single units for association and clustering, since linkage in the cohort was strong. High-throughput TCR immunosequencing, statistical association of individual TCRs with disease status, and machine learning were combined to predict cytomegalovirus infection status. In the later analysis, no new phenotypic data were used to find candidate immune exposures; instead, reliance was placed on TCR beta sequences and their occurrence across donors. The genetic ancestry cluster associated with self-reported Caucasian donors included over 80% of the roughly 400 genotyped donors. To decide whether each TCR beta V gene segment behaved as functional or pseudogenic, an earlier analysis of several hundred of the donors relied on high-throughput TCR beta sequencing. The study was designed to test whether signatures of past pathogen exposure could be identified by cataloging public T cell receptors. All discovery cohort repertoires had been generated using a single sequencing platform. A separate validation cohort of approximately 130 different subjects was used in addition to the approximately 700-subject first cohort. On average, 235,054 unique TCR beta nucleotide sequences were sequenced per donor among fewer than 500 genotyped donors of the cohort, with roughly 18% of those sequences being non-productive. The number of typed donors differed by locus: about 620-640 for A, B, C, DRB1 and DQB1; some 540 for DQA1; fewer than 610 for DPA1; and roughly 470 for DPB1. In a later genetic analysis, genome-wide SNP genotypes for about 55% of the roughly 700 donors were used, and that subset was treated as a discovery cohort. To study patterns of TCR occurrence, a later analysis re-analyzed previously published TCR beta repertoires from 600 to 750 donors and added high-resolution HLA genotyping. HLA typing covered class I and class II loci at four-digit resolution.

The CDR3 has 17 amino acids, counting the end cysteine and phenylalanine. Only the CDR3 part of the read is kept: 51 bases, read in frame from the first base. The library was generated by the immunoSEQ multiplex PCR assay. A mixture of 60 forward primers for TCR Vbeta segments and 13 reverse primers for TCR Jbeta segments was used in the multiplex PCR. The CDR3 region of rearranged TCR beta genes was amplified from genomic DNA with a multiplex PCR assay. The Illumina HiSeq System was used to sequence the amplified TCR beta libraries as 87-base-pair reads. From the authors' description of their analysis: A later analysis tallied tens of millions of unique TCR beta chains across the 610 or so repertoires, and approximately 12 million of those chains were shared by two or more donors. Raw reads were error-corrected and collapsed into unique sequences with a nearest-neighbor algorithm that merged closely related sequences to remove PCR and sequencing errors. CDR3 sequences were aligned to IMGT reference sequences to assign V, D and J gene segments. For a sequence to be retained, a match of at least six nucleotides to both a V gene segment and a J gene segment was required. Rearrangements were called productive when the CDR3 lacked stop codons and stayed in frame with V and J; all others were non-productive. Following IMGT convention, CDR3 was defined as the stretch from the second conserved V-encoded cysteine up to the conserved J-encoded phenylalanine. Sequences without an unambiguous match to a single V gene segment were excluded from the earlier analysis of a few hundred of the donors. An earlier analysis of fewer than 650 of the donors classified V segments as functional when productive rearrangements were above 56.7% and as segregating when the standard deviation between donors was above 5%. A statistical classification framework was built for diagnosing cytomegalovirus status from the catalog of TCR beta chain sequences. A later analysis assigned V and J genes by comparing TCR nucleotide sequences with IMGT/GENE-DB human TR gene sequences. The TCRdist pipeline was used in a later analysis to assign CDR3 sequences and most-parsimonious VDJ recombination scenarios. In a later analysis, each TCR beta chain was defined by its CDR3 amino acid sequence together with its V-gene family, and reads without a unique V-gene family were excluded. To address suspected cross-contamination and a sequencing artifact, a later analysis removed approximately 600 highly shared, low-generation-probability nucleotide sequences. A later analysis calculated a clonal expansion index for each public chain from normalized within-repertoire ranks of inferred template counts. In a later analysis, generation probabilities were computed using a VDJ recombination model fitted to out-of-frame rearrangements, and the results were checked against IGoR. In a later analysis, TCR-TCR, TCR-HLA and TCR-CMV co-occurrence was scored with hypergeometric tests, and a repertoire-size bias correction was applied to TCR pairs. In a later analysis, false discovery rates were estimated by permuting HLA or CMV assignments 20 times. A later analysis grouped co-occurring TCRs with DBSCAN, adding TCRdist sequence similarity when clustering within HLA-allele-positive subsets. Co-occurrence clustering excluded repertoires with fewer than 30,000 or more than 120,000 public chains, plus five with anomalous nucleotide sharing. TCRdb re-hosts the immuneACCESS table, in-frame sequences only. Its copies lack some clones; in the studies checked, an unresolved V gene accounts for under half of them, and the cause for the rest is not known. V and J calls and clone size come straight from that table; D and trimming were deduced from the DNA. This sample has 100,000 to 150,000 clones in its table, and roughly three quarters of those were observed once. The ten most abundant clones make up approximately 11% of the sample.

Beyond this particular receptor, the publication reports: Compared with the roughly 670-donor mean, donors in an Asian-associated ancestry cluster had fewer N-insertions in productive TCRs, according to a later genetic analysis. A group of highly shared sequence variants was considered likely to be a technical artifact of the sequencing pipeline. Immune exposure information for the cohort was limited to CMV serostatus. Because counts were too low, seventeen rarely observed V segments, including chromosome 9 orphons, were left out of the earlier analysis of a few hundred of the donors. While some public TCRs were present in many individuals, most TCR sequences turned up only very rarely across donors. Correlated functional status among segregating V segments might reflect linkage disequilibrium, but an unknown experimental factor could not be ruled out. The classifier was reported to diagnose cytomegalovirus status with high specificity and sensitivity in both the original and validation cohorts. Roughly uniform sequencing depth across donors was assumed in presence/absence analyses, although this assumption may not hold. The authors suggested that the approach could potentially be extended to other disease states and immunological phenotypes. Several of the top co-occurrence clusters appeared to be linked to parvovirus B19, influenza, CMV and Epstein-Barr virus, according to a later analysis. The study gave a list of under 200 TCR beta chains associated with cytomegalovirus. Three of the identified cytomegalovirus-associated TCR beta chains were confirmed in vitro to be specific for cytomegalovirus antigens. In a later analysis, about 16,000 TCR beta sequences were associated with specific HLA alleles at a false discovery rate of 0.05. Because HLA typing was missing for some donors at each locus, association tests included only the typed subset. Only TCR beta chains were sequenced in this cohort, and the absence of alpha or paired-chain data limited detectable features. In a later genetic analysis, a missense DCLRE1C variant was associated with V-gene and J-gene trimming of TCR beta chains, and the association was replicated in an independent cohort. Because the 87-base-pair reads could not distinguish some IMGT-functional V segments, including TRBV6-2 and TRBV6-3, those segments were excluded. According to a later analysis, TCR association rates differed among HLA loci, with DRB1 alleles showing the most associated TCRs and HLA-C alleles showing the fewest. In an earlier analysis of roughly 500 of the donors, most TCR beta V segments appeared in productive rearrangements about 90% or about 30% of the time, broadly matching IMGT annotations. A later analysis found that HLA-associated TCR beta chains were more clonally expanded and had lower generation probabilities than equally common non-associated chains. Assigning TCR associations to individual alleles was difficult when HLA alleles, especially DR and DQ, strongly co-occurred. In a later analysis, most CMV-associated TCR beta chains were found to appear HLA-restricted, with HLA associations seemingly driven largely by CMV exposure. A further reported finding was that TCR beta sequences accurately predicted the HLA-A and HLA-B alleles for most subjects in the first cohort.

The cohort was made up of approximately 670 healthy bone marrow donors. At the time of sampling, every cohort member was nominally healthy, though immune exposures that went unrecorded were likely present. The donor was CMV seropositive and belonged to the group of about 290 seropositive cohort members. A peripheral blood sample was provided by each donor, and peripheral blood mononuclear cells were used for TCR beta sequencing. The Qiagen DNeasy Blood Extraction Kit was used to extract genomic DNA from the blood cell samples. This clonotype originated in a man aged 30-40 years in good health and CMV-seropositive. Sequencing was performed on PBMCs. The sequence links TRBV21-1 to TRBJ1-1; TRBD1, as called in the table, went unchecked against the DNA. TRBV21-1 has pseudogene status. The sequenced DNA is TGTGCCAGCAGCAAAATACCGGGACAGGGAGCGAACACTGAAGCTTTCTTT. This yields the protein CASSKIPGQGANTEAFF.